This T cell receptor beta chain was identified in a study of T-cell reconstitution after alpha-beta-depleted transplantation in children. This clonotype was observed many times. The germline V and J ends were trimmed by 4 bases and 11 bases, with 14 bases remaining between them. The CDR3 spans 12 residues. Germline assignment: CDR1 MDHEN and CDR2 SYDVKM. Unique molecular identifiers were built into the TCRbeta library. TCRdb recomputed calls from the PCR reads with MiXCR, one row per CDR3 protein. The sample lists approximately 93,000 distinct CDR3 sequences, 7.5% to 9.5% occurring once. The rearrangement joins TRBV28 to TRBJ1-1; perhaps TRBD1 as D (5 bases). The clonotype comes from a human donor who donated a stem cell graft to a child with congenital amegakaryocytic thrombocytopenia. Material: PBMCs from the stem cell graft donor, obtained from the stem cell graft. The CDR3 nucleotides read TGTGCCAGCAGTTCGGAGGGGCCTCGGGCTTTCTTT. It is translated as CASSSEGPRAFF.